These T cell receptor beta chains were read from a single sample in a study of T cell repertoires in cytomegalovirus infection. TCRdb used MiXCR to reprocess the reads, holding one entry per CDR3 protein. The sample holds hundreds of thousands of distinct CDR3 sequences; roughly a third are singletons and the top ten take roughly 2.9%. Sequencing input: PBMCs. Source of these receptors: a human donor in good health (CMV status not recorded). Some clones in this sample may be carry-over from other donors' samples. Each CDR3 is given with its conserved first and last residue. The order of the fields is CDR3 protein, V gene.

CDR3: CASSYSASGLSGTQYF
V: TRBV6-5

CDR3: CASSGRTGALGETQYF
V: TRBV7-2

CDR3: CASSPFLGTGTREAFF
V: TRBV4-1

CDR3: CSAPDRGMGAKNIQYF
V: TRBV20-1

CDR3: CASTWGPRPEAFF
V: TRBV6-6

CDR3: CASSYSVGRHTEAFF
V: TRBV6-6

CDR3: CASSRGGVGELFF
V: TRBV7-3

CDR3: CAWEQGTDTQYF
V: TRBV30

CDR3: CASSLQRFGQPQHF
V: TRBV7-8

CDR3: CASSSDGLGGNTIYF
V: TRBV6-1

CDR3: CSARESGAHYGYTF
V: TRBV20-1

CDR3: CASSLQGTVNQETQYF
V: TRBV12-3/TRBV12-4

CDR3: CASSLRVRQGVEETQYF
V: TRBV7-6

CDR3: CATSLAGGPIFGELFF
V: TRBV15

CDR3: CATGTSKGGNQPQHF
V: TRBV24-1

CDR3: CASSSSGSRGNEQFF
V: TRBV11-2

CDR3: CASSQHRGSSEAFF
V: TRBV6-6

CDR3: CASSPGQGHILWTGELFF
V: TRBV19

CDR3: CASSPDWSQYF
V: TRBV7-8

CDR3: CATSSGGPTDTQYF
V: TRBV9

CDR3: CASAWGEWIDTQYF
V: TRBV27

CDR3: CSVSRAQRNTEAFF
V: TRBV29-1

CDR3: CASSYGWDRDNQPQHF
V: TRBV6-6

CDR3: CASSQVGGQGGYTF
V: TRBV4-2

CDR3: CDSSIGTANYGYTF
V: TRBV19

CDR3: CASSTIPGFLGNQPQHF
V: TRBV2

CDR3: CSAREGNYGYTF
V: TRBV20-1

CDR3: CASSQNAFGELFF
V: TRBV7-2

CDR3: CASSQQGGGRGSPLHF
V: TRBV7-2

CDR3: CASSTFMDEQFF
V: TRBV7-9

CDR3: CSVANQGLWNEQYF
V: TRBV29-1

CDR3: CASALWGTDTQYF
V: TRBV6-1

CDR3: CASSSSRKANYGYTF
V: TRBV27

CDR3: CASSPYGDNEQVF
V: TRBV18

CDR3: CASRQASTANTEAFF
V: TRBV6-2/TRBV6-3

CDR3: CSARDRRHSGPDTQYF
V: TRBV20-1

CDR3: CASSSQGLQGNEQFF
V: TRBV12-3/TRBV12-4

CDR3: CASSLIPGTGREQYF
V: TRBV27

CDR3: CASSLGGPPDTQYF
V: TRBV6-8

CDR3: CASSLEGGHFPNYEQYF
V: TRBV7-2

CDR3: CSVETSGRTDTQYF
V: TRBV29-1

CDR3: CASSPGQALSSYEQYF
V: TRBV6-6

CDR3: CASNGRVFSGANVLTF
V: TRBV2

CDR3: CASSLSDGRAGGSNNEQFF
V: TRBV7-2

CDR3: CASIRTGGDGYTF
V: TRBV19

CDR3: CATSPSYEQYF
V: TRBV10-3

CDR3: CSVGGKGSFDESQYF
V: TRBV29-1

CDR3: CASNSLGQGRYEQYF
V: TRBV28

CDR3: CASSPSTRKLFF
V: TRBV28

CDR3: CASSPSMQKLFF
V: TRBV12-3/TRBV12-4

CDR3: CASTQPGNTEAFF
V: TRBV28

CDR3: CASSKQRVVGTSTDTQYF
V: TRBV12-3/TRBV12-4

CDR3: CSVEDRDTGAARGYTF
V: TRBV29-1